This T cell receptor (beta chain) was retrieved from a study of T-cell memory formation after mild COVID-19 (dated by TCRdb to the early 2020s). Study-wide context: TCR sequence clusters from the two donors were found to be largely donor specific. T-cell clones expanding and contracting after mild COVID-19 in a couple of donors were tracked by longitudinal TCRalpha and TCRbeta repertoire sequencing. The cohort was made up of two young adult volunteers, one female and one male, who were previously healthy. General study outcomes and caveats: SARS-CoV-2 specificity of the second-wave clones peaking on day 37 was not confirmed. The detection of some responding clones in pre-infection memory suggests that pre-existing cross-reactive memory T cells joined the SARS-CoV-2 response. The study included only a couple of mild cases, and larger cohorts that include severe cases with pre-infection samples were judged to be necessary. Contracting CD4+ clones were located mainly in the CM and EM memory subsets, whereas CD8+ clones were found to be enriched in EMRA. Clones that contracted from day 15 to 85 showed balanced CD4/CD8 phenotypes, whereas a second wave of clones that expanded from day 15 to 37 leaned towards CD4+.

Including cysteine and phenylalanine, the CDR3 has 15 amino acids. The read is trimmed to its CDR3 DNA, 45 bases read in frame from base 1. From the germline V gene (reference sequence), CDR1 is DFQATT and CDR2 is SNEGSKA. V is trimmed back by 1 base and J by 6 bases, and the junction contains 6 bases that no gene match accounts for. The table lists this clonotype with a few counts. This clone's antigen is unknown. Base qualities are not at hand, and no much larger clone is one base apart. Ficoll-Paque density gradient centrifugation was used to isolate PBMCs. The sequencer was an Illumina NovaSeq 6000. TCRalpha and TCRbeta cDNA libraries were constructed by 5'RACE with constant-segment primers, with sample barcodes and unique molecular identifiers being introduced. Trizol reagent was used to extract RNA from every sample. Amplification of the libraries took two PCR steps, and the second step added a second sample barcode plus Illumina TruSeq adapters. The libraries were sequenced on an Illumina NovaSeq using 2 x 150 bp paired-end reads. Regarding the original processing steps: With migec v1.2.7, reads were demultiplexed and then collapsed into UMI-guided consensus sequences. Using mixcr v2.1.11, UMI consensuses were aligned to TRA and TRB V and J templates and then assembled into clonotypes. Expanded or contracted clonotypes were those called significant by both edgeR and NoisET, with noise models trained on biological replicates. For edgeR calls, the cutoffs were a false discovery rate-adjusted p below 0.01 and a log2 fold-change threshold of 1. PCA with hierarchical clustering of max-normalized trajectories of the 1000 most abundant clonotypes was used as exploratory dynamics analysis. Separately sequenced CD4+ and CD8+ repertoires were used to assign the CD4 or CD8 phenotype of responding clones. TCRdb itself trimmed the public reads at Q25 with fastp, ran MiXCR and retained productive beta chains. Merged by CDR3 protein, the rows form single entries marked with the most common genes and DNA. TCRdb's processing, not the study's, gives the V and J calls here. Across this sample there are fewer than 350,000 distinct CDR3 sequences, with roughly 18% seen only once. The leading ten clones occupy about 21% of the sample.

The source is a man aged 18 to 30 who had mild COVID-19 (a few samples of this study predate the infection). The sample titles of this study are shuffled in the database, so cell type and time point are left out; the donor was told from shared clones. The chain employs TRBV20-1 and TRBJ1-2; TRBD1 aligns with 12 central bases. Source material: PBMCs or a T cell subset sorted from them (not recorded which). Here is the DNA: TGCAGTGCTAGAGGTGGGACAGGGGGCTTGGATGGCTACACCTTC. It is translated as CSARGGTGGLDGYTF.